Below, 14 T cell receptor beta chains from the same sample are listed, as sequenced in a study of neoadjuvant anti-PD-1 for oral cavity cancer. Clones were sequenced by immunoSEQ multiplex PCR, and TCRdb holds only the in-frame ones, with some missing. The table shows tens of thousands of clones, with 70% to 85% occurring only once. The sample was PBMCs, taken before nivolumab (anti-PD-1) treatment. The receptors were sampled from a person between 40 and 80 years old with oral cavity squamous cell carcinoma.

The chain recombines TRBV9 with TRBJ1-6; perhaps TRBD1 as D (6 bases). Deletions cut 4 bases from V and 6 bases from J, with 20 bases between. Germline V CDR1 and CDR2: SGDLS, YYNGEE. The CDR3 has 17 residues. The CDR3 spells CASSRGQSTDVNSPLHF. The CDR3 nucleotides read TGTGCCAGCAGCCGTGGACAGTCTACAGATGTTAATTCACCCCTCCACTTT.

The V gene is TRBV18, the J gene TRBJ2-5, with TRBD1 as a possible D gene (6 bases). V was clipped by 1 base and J by 2 bases, with 17 bases between them. From germline, CDR1 is KGHSH and CDR2 LQKENI. The CDR3 has 17 amino acids. The CDR3 bases are TGTGCCAGCTCACCACTCCCTCAGGGGCGCGTACAAGAGACCCAGTACTTC. It translates to CASSPLPQGRVQETQYF.

V and J are TRBV5-1 and TRBJ2-4; D is undetermined. Germline CDR1 SGHRS, CDR2 YFSETQ. The CDR3 is 14 amino acids. Deletions cut 3 bases from V and 0 bases from J, with 7 bases between. CDR3 DNA: TGCGCCAGCAGCTCCGGTCTAGCCAAAAACATTCAGTACTTC. This translates into CASSSGLAKNIQYF.

DNA for the CDR3: TGTGCCAGCATCCGACTAGCGGATACACAAGAGACCCAGTACTTC. Its translation: CASIRLADTQETQYF. J is TRBJ2-5 and V is TRBV2; the match to TRBD2 covers 9 bases. The CDR3 contains 15 residues. Unmatched junction bases numbered 8, after V lost 7 bases and J lost 2 bases. Germline V gives CDR1 SNHLY, CDR2 FYNNEI.

The rearrangement joins TRBV11-3 to TRBJ2-3, with D unclear. Trimming shortened V by 1 base and J by 2 bases, and 4 bases separated the two germline ends. The CDR3 is made up of 13 amino acids. Per germline, CDR1 SGHNT and CDR2 YENEEA. The CDR3 here is CASSLVLTDTQYF. In DNA form, the CDR3 reads TGTGCCAGCAGCTTAGTCCTCACAGATACGCAGTATTTT.

This chain connects TRBV15 to TRBJ2-1; TRBD2 is a possible D gene (7 bases). Trimming cost V 3 bases and J 0 bases, with 15 bases left between them. Looked up from germline, CDR1 is LNHNV and CDR2 is YYDKDF (reference sequence). The CDR3 has 17 residues. For the CDR3, the DNA is TGTGCCACCAGCAGGGGAGGGGGGGGCAGCTCCTACAATGAGCAGTTCTTC. It translates to CATSRGGGGSSYNEQFF.

Regarding this clone: The same CDR3 arises from other DNA sequences in this sample as well. This chain links TRBV7-2 with TRBJ2-5; D is ambiguous. V dropped 5 bases and J dropped 2 bases, with 9 bases sitting between them. Germline CDR1 SGHTA, CDR2 FQGNSA. The CDR3 extends over 13 amino acids. CDR3: CASSLTPQETQYF. The DNA of the CDR3 is TGTGCCAGCAGCCTTACTCCTCAAGAGACCCAGTACTTC.

This rearrangement joins TRBV5-1 to TRBJ2-7, with TRBD2 matching 7 bases. The CDR3 contains 15 residues. The germline V gene encodes CDR1 SGHRS and CDR2 YFSETQ. The trim removed 0 bases at V and 3 bases at J, leaving 6 bases unmatched. CDR3 residues: CASSLGWSGGYEQYF. DNA of the CDR3: TGCGCCAGCAGCTTGGGCTGGTCGGGAGGCTACGAGCAGTACTTC.

This clone has only a few counts. V is TRBV25-1 and J is TRBJ1-2; 9 bases agree with TRBD1. The V and J ends lost 4 bases and 6 bases, in that order; junction bases with no gene match: 9. Germline V gene lookup returns CDR1 MGHDK and CDR2 SYGVNS. CDR3 length: 15 amino acids. CDR3 protein: CASSVQQGARHGYTF. Written as DNA, the CDR3 is TGTGCCAGCAGTGTTCAACAGGGGGCGCGTCATGGCTACACCTTC.

The rearrangement joins TRBV11-3 to TRBJ2-7; perhaps TRBD1 as D (5 bases). The CDR3 totals 13 residues. Germline V gene sequence: CDR1 SGHNT, CDR2 YENEEA. With 0 bases removed from V and 2 bases from J, the gap between germline ends came to 5 bases. The CDR3 spells CASSLEGPYEQYF. CDR3 coding DNA: TGTGCCAGCAGCTTAGAGGGGCCCTACGAGCAGTACTTC.

The CDR3: CASSSLAGITYNEQFF. The CDR3 nucleotides are TGTGCCAGCAGCTCGTTAGCGGGGATCACTTACAATGAGCAGTTCTTC. The chain is built from TRBV7-6 and TRBJ2-1, with TRBD2 matching 8 bases. The CDR3 spans 16 residues. Germline V gene lookup returns CDR1 SGHVS and CDR2 FNYEAQ. Trimming cost V 4 bases and J 4 bases; bases outside gene matches: 9.

This clone was found a few times. V usage is TRBV5-6 and J usage is TRBJ2-7, with D hard to call. V was clipped by 1 base and J by 1 base, with 6 bases between them. From germline, CDR1 is SGHDT and CDR2 YYEEEE. The CDR3 extends over 13 amino acids. In DNA, the CDR3 is TGTGCCAGCAGCTTGCCCCTATCCTACGAGCAGTACTTC. Amino acids: CASSLPLSYEQYF.

The rearrangement links TRBV7-9 to TRBJ2-7; TRBD2 matches 11 bases. Trimming removed 7 bases from V and 7 bases from J; junction bases left unmatched: 6. CDR3 length: 13 residues. Per the germline V gene, CDR1 is SEHNR and CDR2 is FQNEAQ (reference sequence). CDR3 sequence reads: CASINSGREEQYF. In DNA, the CDR3 is TGTGCCAGCATCAATAGCGGGAGGGAAGAGCAGTACTTC.

The chain carries TRBV19 and TRBJ1-5; 10 positions agree with TRBD1. V lost 5 bases to trimming and J lost 2 bases; unmatched junction nucleotides: 12. The CDR3 is 18 amino acids. Germline lookup yields CDR1 LNHDA and CDR2 SQIVND (reference sequence). CDR3 amino acids: CASSPRTGGRGRNQPQHF. Here the CDR3 DNA reads TGTGCCAGTAGTCCTCGGACAGGGGGTAGGGGACGCAATCAGCCCCAGCATTTT.